These 22 T cell receptor beta chains originate from one sample sequenced in a study of T cell responses to AZD1222 COVID-19 vaccine. TCRdb keeps only in-frame clones here, not all; method: immunoSEQ multiplex PCR. Altogether more than 110,000 clones are present, over 85% being singletons, with the ten largest covering approximately 4.7%. Sample: peripheral blood, taken on day 0 of AZD1222 vaccination. Receptors were obtained from an adult in good health.

This chain uses TRBV2 with TRBJ1-5; possibly TRBD1 for D (5 bases). Trimming shortened V by 3 bases and J by 7 bases, and 13 bases separated the two germline ends. CDR1 SNHLY and CDR2 FYNNEI come from the germline V gene. The CDR3 consists of 14 residues. The CDR3 sequence is CASSDSGDRQPQHF. The CDR3 nucleotides read TGTGCCAGCAGTGATTCGGGGGATCGGCAGCCCCAGCATTTT.

The chain employs TRBV19 and TRBJ1-1; 8 bases are shared with TRBD1. This CDR3 has 16 residues. Germline lookup yields CDR1 LNHDA and CDR2 SQIVND (reference sequence). Losses at the gene ends were 3 bases for V and 4 bases for J; bases not matched to a gene: 10. This CDR3 is CASSMTPGGLGTEAFF. Written as DNA, the CDR3 is TGTGCCAGTAGTATGACGCCAGGGGGCTTGGGCACTGAAGCTTTCTTT.

The genes are TRBV5-4 and TRBJ2-7, with D perhaps matching TRBD1 (5 bases). The germline gives CDR1 SGHNT, CDR2 YYREEE (reference sequence). The V and J ends lost 2 bases and 3 bases respectively, with 6 bases between them. This CDR3 is built from 12 residues. CDR3: CASSLQDYEQYF. The CDR3 DNA is TGTGCCAGCAGCTTACAGGACTACGAGCAGTACTTC.

The chain combines TRBV2 with TRBJ1-5, with a weak D call TRBD1 (5 bases). The CDR3 is 15 residues long. Germline V gene sequence: CDR1 SNHLY, CDR2 FYNNEI. The V and J ends lost 2 bases and 0 bases respectively, with 8 bases between them. Written as DNA, the CDR3 is TGTGCCAGCAGTGAATTGGGGGGTAGCAATCAGCCCCAGCATTTT. Amino acids: CASSELGGSNQPQHF.

The chain recombines TRBV6-5 with TRBJ2-7; TRBD2 agrees at 13 bases. The CDR3 is made up of 15 amino acids. Germline CDR1 is MNHEY and CDR2 is SVGAGI. The J segment lost 3 bases and the V segment lost 5 bases, leaving 4 bases of the junction unmatched. CDR3 sequence: CASSRLAGGRYEQYF. The CDR3 coding sequence is TGTGCCAGCAGTCGACTAGCGGGAGGACGCTACGAGCAGTACTTC.

V and J are TRBV9 and TRBJ2-7; D uncertain. Deletions cut 0 bases from V and 2 bases from J, with 12 bases between. The CDR3 consists of 15 residues. The germline CDR1 and CDR2 sequences are SGDLS and YYNGEE. The DNA for the CDR3 is TGTGCCAGCAGCGTAGCTACATTACCGACCTACGAGCAGTACTTC. It codes for CASSVATLPTYEQYF.

V and J are TRBV14 and TRBJ1-5; tentatively, D is TRBD1 (5 bases). The CDR3 loop spans 16 amino acids. Deletions cut 2 bases from V and 5 bases from J, with 16 bases between. The germline CDR1 and CDR2 sequences are SGHDN and FVKESK. The CDR3 DNA reads as TGTGCCAGCAGCCAATATCTCCGGGACGTCGATCAGCCCCAGCATTTT. It is translated as CASSQYLRDVDQPQHF. Looking up the rest from reference TRBV14 and TRBJ1-5 gives the full variable domain: EAGVTQFPSHSVIEKGQTVTLRCDPISGHDNLYWYRRVMGKEIKFLLHFVKESKQDESGMPNNRFLAERTGGTYSTLKVQPAELEDSGVYFCASSQYLRDVDQPQHFGDGTRLSIL.

The rearrangement uses TRBV13 and TRBJ1-2; tentative D call: TRBD1 (5 bases). Per the germline V gene, CDR1 is PRHDT and CDR2 is FYEKMQ (reference sequence). The length of the CDR3 is 16 residues. With 6 bases removed from V and 0 bases from J, the gap between germline ends came to 17 bases. CDR3 region: CASRRPGTAANYGYTF. CDR3 nucleotides: TGTGCCAGCAGACGCCCCGGGACGGCAGCTAACTATGGCTACACCTTC.

This chain uses TRBV14 with TRBJ2-3, with D uncertain. Germline lookup yields CDR1 SGHDN and CDR2 FVKESK. Trimming removed 4 bases from V and 8 bases from J, with 7 bases in between. The CDR3 loop spans 11 amino acids. The CDR3 DNA reads TGTGCCAGCAGCCTAGACCGTACGCAGTATTTT. Protein sequence: CASSLDRTQYF.

The chain links TRBV11-3 to TRBJ2-3, with D possibly TRBD2 on 6 matching bases. Germline V gives CDR1 SGHNT, CDR2 YENEEA. Trimming left V 1 base short and J 4 bases short, with 9 bases between. There are 14 residues in the CDR3. The CDR3, as DNA: TGTGCCAGCAGCTTAGGGGGACTTTCAGATACGCAGTATTTT. Encoded protein: CASSLGGLSDTQYF.

The chain couples TRBV11-1 to TRBJ2-7, with 11 bases lining up with TRBD2. The CDR3 consists of 15 residues. Germline V lookup: CDR1 SGHAT, CDR2 FQDESV (reference sequence). With 5 bases clipped from V and 4 bases from J, the junction kept 7 bases outside the gene matches. The CDR3 loop is CASSRTGTSGYEQYF. The CDR3, as DNA: TGTGCCAGCAGCCGCACCGGGACTAGCGGATACGAGCAGTACTTC.

The chain joins TRBV27 to TRBJ2-7, with TRBD1 matching 7 bases. The CDR3 consists of 14 residues. The trim removed 3 bases at V and 4 bases at J, leaving 6 bases unmatched. Germline V CDR1 and CDR2: MNHEY, SMNVEV (reference sequence). In nucleotides, the CDR3 is TGTGCCAGCAGTTTTTACAGGGGCGGATACGAGCAGTACTTC. It codes for CASSFYRGGYEQYF.

This clone occurred once. The chain couples TRBV19 to TRBJ1-1; maybe TRBD1 (6 bases). Germline V gene lookup returns CDR1 LNHDA and CDR2 SQIVND (reference sequence). This CDR3 has 14 amino acids. V lost 5 bases to trimming and J lost 5 bases, with 15 bases between them. In DNA form, the CDR3 reads TGTGCCAGTAGTCCGGGGGCCGTTTTTACTGAAGCTTTCTTT. It codes for CASSPGAVFTEAFF.

The V gene is TRBV5-6, the J gene TRBJ1-5, with D maybe TRBD1 (6 bases). This CDR3 is built from 13 residues. In germline, CDR1 is SGHDT, CDR2 YYEEEE. The V gene lost 3 bases and the J gene lost 4 bases, with 8 bases spanning the gap. The CDR3 coding sequence is TGTGCCAGCAGCTACCAGGGGAATCAGCCCCAGCATTTT. Protein product: CASSYQGNQPQHF.

V gene TRBV5-1 combines with J gene TRBJ1-1; 7 bases fit TRBD1. This CDR3 has 16 amino acids. Trimming took 0 bases from V and 3 from J; bases not matched to a gene: 8. Germline lookup yields CDR1 SGHRS and CDR2 YFSETQ. Written as DNA, the CDR3 is TGCGCCAGCAGCTTGGGGGCAGGGGGACGGGACACTGAAGCTTTCTTT. Protein sequence: CASSLGAGGRDTEAFF.

The chain links TRBV6-5 to TRBJ1-1, with TRBD1 matching 8 bases. The trim removed 6 bases at V and 1 base at J, leaving 7 bases unmatched. From germline, CDR1 is MNHEY and CDR2 SVGAGI. The CDR3 is 15 amino acids. The CDR3 bases are TGTGCCAGCAGATCTTTAGACAGGGGGAACACTGAAGCTTTCTTT. Translation gives CASRSLDRGNTEAFF.

This clone was picked up a small number of times. The chain couples TRBV24-1 to TRBJ2-1; D is unresolved. With 4 bases removed from V and 2 bases from J, the gap between germline ends came to 14 bases. Germline V gene lookup returns CDR1 KGHDR and CDR2 SFDVKD. CDR3 size: 16 residues. As DNA, the CDR3 is TGTGCCACCAGTGACCTGGACGGAAAAACCTACAATGAGCAGTTCTTC. Residues: CATSDLDGKTYNEQFF.

V gene TRBV6-2 or TRBV6-3 combines with J gene TRBJ2-3; D perhaps matches TRBD2 (5 bases). The V end lost 1 base, the J end lost 0 bases, and 8 bases lay between the germline ends. Germline V CDR1 and CDR2: MNHEY, SVGEGT. The CDR3 is made up of 15 amino acids. The CDR3 loop reads CASSYWRTSTDTQYF. The CDR3 DNA is TGTGCCAGCAGTTACTGGAGGACTAGCACAGATACGCAGTATTTT.

The chain uses TRBV7-2 and TRBJ1-2; D unresolved. This CDR3 is built from 16 residues. The germline CDR1 and CDR2 sequences are SGHTA and FQGNSA. The V gene lost 1 base and the J gene lost 4 bases, with 16 bases spanning the gap. The CDR3 coding sequence is TGTGCCAGCAGCTTAGTTTCGGGAACATTAAGCTATGGCTACACCTTC. As protein: CASSLVSGTLSYGYTF.

This clone has a handful of counts. This rearrangement joins TRBV20-1 to TRBJ1-3; D not certain. The CDR3 covers 11 residues. CDR1 is DFQATT and CDR2 is SNEGSKA in the germline V gene (reference sequence). Trimming removed 0 bases at V and 9 bases at J, with 6 bases between. The CDR3 sequence is CSARDLGTIYF. The CDR3 nucleotides read TGCAGTGCTAGAGATCTCGGCACCATATATTTT.

The chain uses TRBV2 and TRBJ1-6; TRBD1 aligns across 7 bases. With 3 bases clipped from V and 7 bases from J, the junction kept 6 bases outside the gene matches. The CDR3 totals 15 residues. CDR1 and CDR2 (germline): SNHLY, FYNNEI. DNA of the CDR3: TGTGCCAGCAGTGATGACAGGGCCGGCAATTCACCCCTCCACTTT. It translates to CASSDDRAGNSPLHF.

The chain joins TRBV28 to TRBJ1-5; D not certain. The V end was cut by 5 bases, the J end by 0 bases, with 11 bases between. Per germline, CDR1 MDHEN and CDR2 SYDVKM. This CDR3 has 15 residues. The CDR3 loop reads CASSPNSPSNQPQHF. Here the CDR3 DNA reads TGTGCCAGCAGTCCTAACTCCCCTAGCAATCAGCCCCAGCATTTT.